What follows are 7 T cell receptor beta chains derived from one specimen sequenced in a study of CD8 T cells in ankylosing spondylitis. Using its own MiXCR run on the 5' RACE reads, TCRdb lists one record per CDR3 protein. Among about 800,000 distinct CDR3 sequences listed, 12% were seen once. General observations from the study: In ankylosing spondylitis blood, a motif of about 8 highly homologous TCR beta variants appeared characteristic.

For these TCRs, the target antigens are not known. The sequenced sample consisted of blood, either unsorted or a sorted T cell fraction (not recorded which). The receptors come from a male donor with ankylosing spondylitis.

This clonotype has just a few counts. This rearrangement joins TRBV9 to TRBJ2-7; either TRBD1 or TRBD2 may fit D (5 bases each). The CDR3 runs 14 residues. Germline V gene lookup returns CDR1 SGDLS and CDR2 YYNGEE. The germline V and J ends were trimmed by 7 bases and 5 bases, with 19 bases remaining between them. The CDR3 region has the DNA TGTGCCAGCGGGACGGGGACCCTTGGGAACGAGCAGTACTTC. Amino acids: CASGTGTLGNEQYF.

There are a few counts of this clonotype. The CDR3 DNA sequence: TGCAGCGTTGAAGGGCAGGGCTACCACTACTACGAGCAGTACTTC. Protein sequence: CSVEGQGYHYYEQYF. The chain combines TRBV29-1 with TRBJ2-7; a weak D match, TRBD1 (5 bases). Between the trimmed V and J ends, which lost 1 base and 3 bases, there was a span of 16 bases. Germline CDR1 reads SQVTM; CDR2 reads ANQGSEA. The CDR3 length is 15 residues.

In this sample, this clonotype turned up many times. This rearrangement joins TRBV29-1 to TRBJ1-4; D is possibly TRBD1 (5 bases). Germline V lookup: CDR1 SQVTM, CDR2 ANQGSEA. V was clipped by 3 bases and J by 4 bases, with 12 bases between them. CDR3 size: 14 residues. The CDR3 spells CSVETGQGNEKLFF. CDR3 nucleotide sequence: TGCAGCGTTGAGACGGGGCAGGGTAATGAAAAACTGTTTTTT.

This clonotype was found a few times. This rearrangement joins TRBV6-5 to TRBJ2-1, with D uncertain. Trimming took 6 bases from V and 8 from J, leaving 11 bases between them. CDR1 and CDR2 (germline): MNHEY, SVGAGI. The CDR3 has 12 residues. Written as DNA, the CDR3 is TGTGCCAGCAGCAAGCCCGCCCATGAGCAGTTCTTC. Protein product: CASSKPAHEQFF.

The chain carries TRBV20-1 and TRBJ2-7; 9 bases agree with TRBD2. The CDR3 totals 14 residues. Germline V gene lookup returns CDR1 DFQATT and CDR2 SNEGSKA (reference sequence). V was clipped by 3 bases and J by 2 bases; unmatched bases: 5. The CDR3 coding sequence is TGCAGTGCTAGTCGCGGGAGGGCCCCCTACGAGCAGTACTTC. Translation gives CSASRGRAPYEQYF.

The sample holds many counts of this clonotype. V gene TRBV6-5 combines with J gene TRBJ2-3; D uncertain. The CDR3 consists of 14 residues. Trimming pared 0 bases from V and 1 base from J, leaving 5 bases between. Germline values: CDR1 MNHEY, CDR2 SVGAGI. The CDR3 nucleotides read TGTGCCAGCAGTTACTCAGTTGGCACAGATACGCAGTATTTT. Its translation: CASSYSVGTDTQYF.

This clonotype was observed at least ten times. The V call is TRBV20-1, the J call TRBJ2-3; possibly TRBD2 for D (5 bases). CDR3 length: 13 residues. Germline V gives CDR1 DFQATT, CDR2 SNEGSKA (reference sequence). Trimming removed 3 bases at V and 3 bases at J, with 10 bases between. DNA of the CDR3: TGCAGTGCTAGCTCGGGGAAGACAGATACGCAGTATTTT. It is translated as CSASSGKTDTQYF.